The TCR beta chain under discussion was sequenced for a study of T cells in Graves' hyperthyroidism and ophthalmopathy. This clonotype occurred once. A much larger clone differs from this one at a single base, so this may be a read error. Amplified regions were TCR beta CDR3 sequences from RNA transcripts. First-round RT-PCR with HTBI primers amplified the TCR CDR3 region. TCRdb itself ran the multiplex PCR reads through MiXCR, one entry per CDR3 protein. The sample gives some 580,000 distinct CDR3 sequences, more than 15% of which show up once; 2.5% to 4% is in the top ten. Together with thyroid ultrasound, orbital computed tomography, serum thyroxine and TRAb, clinical symptoms were used for diagnoses. The source is a woman aged 40 to 50 with Graves' ophthalmopathy. Sequenced sample: blood.

CDR3 region: CASSESRLENIQCF. In nucleotides, the CDR3 is TGTGCCAGCAGTGAAAGCAGATTGGAAAACATTCAGTGCTTC. The chain joins TRBV2 to TRBJ2-4; D is unclear. Germline loops: CDR1 SNHLY, CDR2 FYNNEI. This CDR3 has 14 amino acids.